This T cell receptor beta chain was documented in a study of metastatic and nonmetastatic thyroid tumors. At the level of the study: Patients with malignant and benign thyroid disease provided blood and tumor or nodule tissue, whose repertoires were compared. Findings and limits, study-wide: Significantly greater TCR beta diversity was reportedly found in malignant thyroid tumors than in benign nodules (in blood and tumor).

V was pared by 0 bases and J by 9 bases, with 11 bases between. Germline values: CDR1 MNHEY, CDR2 SVGEGT. CDR3 size: 14 residues. Among the patients, none had received any treatment before thyroid surgery. Using MiXCR, TCRdb re-called clones from the PCR reads. Of 30,000 to 40,000 clones listed, 25% to 30% were seen once; the top ten hold 7.8%. A word on this clone: Antigen specificity is unknown.

The sample was blood. This clonotype was obtained from a female donor with papillary thyroid cancer or a benign thyroid nodule (not recorded which). Some clones in this sample may be carry-over from other donors' samples. The chain recombines TRBV6-2 or TRBV6-3 with TRBJ2-2; D remains ambiguous. CDR3 residues: CASSYSLDGWELFF. The CDR3 coding sequence is TGTGCCAGCAGTTACTCCCTAGATGGCTGGGAGCTGTTTTTT.